These 5 T cell receptor beta chains came from one sample sequenced in a study of vaccination effects on CD4 cells after COVID-19. No antigen has been identified for these receptors. Antigen-specific CD4+ T cells expanded by the ViraFEST assay with viral peptide pools were then sequenced. CD4+ T cell isolation took place after approximately 11 days of culture. No vaccinee had earlier SARS-CoV-2 infection, and nucleocapsid antibodies were negative. Profiled with immunoSEQ multiplex PCR; TCRdb holds only in-frame clones, not every one. The sample includes some 68,000 clones, 60% to 80% of them seen just once. The sequencing used CD4+ T cells from PBMCs cultured with HCoV-OC43 spike peptides, collected before COVID-19 vaccination. This sample's subset: HCoV-OC43 spike overlapping peptide pool stimulation. The receptor set was obtained from a human donor who received a COVID-19 vaccine.

This rearrangement joins TRBV28 to TRBJ2-1; tentatively, D is TRBD1 or TRBD2 (5 bases each). Deletions cut 5 bases from V and 9 bases from J, with 26 bases between. The CDR3 sequence is 17 residues long. Germline assignment: CDR1 MDHEN and CDR2 SYDVKM. In nucleotides, the CDR3 is TGTGCCAGCAGTCTTTCACCGGCCGGGGCCCCTTTCGGTGAGCAGTTCTTC. It encodes CASSLSPAGAPFGEQFF.

The V gene is TRBV5-1, the J gene TRBJ2-3; D is possibly TRBD2 (6 bases). CDR1 and CDR2 from the germline V gene are SGHRS and YFSETQ. The CDR3 has 14 residues. V was shortened by 6 bases and J by 2 bases, with 13 bases between the two germline ends. The CDR3: CASTRDSYTDTQYF. In nucleotides, the CDR3 is TGCGCCAGCACCCGGGACTCTTACACAGATACGCAGTATTTT.

The CDR3 bases are TGTGCCACCAGTGATCCTCGAGGGAGGGAGAACACCGGGGAGCTGTTTTTT. Its protein product is CATSDPRGRENTGELFF. This rearrangement joins TRBV24-1 to TRBJ2-2; 7 positions match TRBD2. V gave up 3 bases and J gave up 1 base; unmatched junction bases: 7. The CDR3 sequence is 17 residues long. The germline V gene has CDR1 KGHDR and CDR2 SFDVKD.

This clone was recorded only once. The rearrangement links TRBV3-1 (or the pseudogene TRBV3-2) to TRBJ2-3; perhaps TRBD2 as D (6 bases). The germline gives CDR1 LGHDT, CDR2 YNNKEL (reference sequence). Trimming pared 6 bases from V and 6 bases from J, leaving 16 bases between. CDR3 length: 14 residues. The chain's CDR3 is CASSSPRRADTQYF. The CDR3 region has the DNA TGTGCCAGCAGTTCCCCACGGAGGGCGGATACGCAGTATTTT.

The rearrangement joins TRBV7-9 to TRBJ1-3; no clear D. The CDR3 extends over 15 amino acids. Germline V gene sequence: CDR1 SEHNR, CDR2 FQNEAQ (reference sequence). V was shortened by 5 bases and J by 8 bases, with 19 bases between the two germline ends. This chain's CDR3 is CASSHTTYSQYTIYF. CDR3 bases: TGTGCCAGCAGCCATACTACATACAGTCAATACACCATATATTTT. Looking up the rest from reference TRBV7-9 and TRBJ1-3 gives the full variable domain: DTGVSQNPRHKITKRGQNVTFRCDPISEHNRLYWYRQTLGQGPEFLTYFQNEAQLEKSRLLSDRFSAERPKGSFSTLEIQRTEQGDSAMYLCASSHTTYSQYTIYFGEGSWLTVV.